This paragraph covers one TCR beta chain sequence. A read error may produce the germline difference seen at one junction end. Unsorted libraries were prepared from 2 million PBMCs that had been stored at -80 C. The CDR3 sequence is 11 residues long. Germline CDR1 is SQVTM and CDR2 is ANQGSEA. The team produced cDNA through 5'RACE using 10-nucleotide random UMIs. One entry per CDR3 protein results from TCRdb running MiXCR on the 5' RACE reads. The sample contains 50,000 to 75,000 distinct CDR3 sequences, about 13% of which appear only once. This sample is part of a study of neurological immune-mediated disorders.

This chain connects TRBV29-1 to TRBJ2-3, with no clear D. Sample: PBMCs. The TCR was taken from a woman aged 60-75 years with HTLV-1-associated myelopathy (HAM/TSP). For the CDR3, the DNA is TGCTGCGTTGAAGCACTGGGCGAAAAGTATTTT. Protein sequence: CCVEALGEKYF.